A single sample gave rise to the 30 T cell receptor beta chains below, sequenced in a study of shared clonotypes between healthy human individuals (TCRdb year 2020). Library generation was performed with the immunoSEQ multiplex PCR assay. Entries here come from immuneACCESS through TCRdb and include only in-frame sequences with V and J called. Some clones fail to appear in such tables; in the studies checked, an unresolved V gene covers under half of the shortfall, and the cause of the remainder is unknown. Across this sample there are 2 million to 2.5 million clones, with 95% seen only once. 0.13% of the sample comes from the top ten. Sequenced material: naive CD4+ T cells sorted from blood. The label giving this sample's cell subset or site can be read as: CD45RA+ positively selected. These receptor sequences come from a man aged 18 to 29 in good health.

CDR3 coding DNA: TGTGCCAGCAGCGTCCTCGGTAGGACAGGGGTGGATGGCTACACCTTC. The encoded protein is CASSVLGRTGVDGYTF. The chain joins TRBV7-2 to TRBJ1-2, with 9 positions matching TRBD1. CDR1 is SGHTA and CDR2 is FQGNSA in the germline V gene. This CDR3 contains 16 residues. V lost 5 bases to trimming and J lost 6 bases; unmatched junction nucleotides: 13.

The chain couples TRBV15 to TRBJ1-5; tentatively, D is TRBD1 (5 bases). Deletions cut 2 bases from V and 6 bases from J, with 14 bases between. Germline V CDR1 and CDR2: LNHNV, YYDKDF (reference sequence). This CDR3 region has 15 residues. CDR3 sequence reads: CATSRIDSLGQPQHF. The CDR3 DNA sequence: TGTGCCACCAGCAGAATCGACAGCCTCGGTCAGCCCCAGCATTTT.

This clone was recorded once. V gene TRBV29-1 combines with J gene TRBJ2-7; D is ambiguous. The CDR3 is made up of 12 amino acids. The ends were cut back, 6 bases at V and 0 bases at J, with 9 bases in the middle. CDR1 and CDR2 (germline): SQVTM, ANQGSEA. CDR3 in DNA: TGCAGCGTGCAGTTGAGCTCCTACGAGCAGTACTTC. Translating it yields CSVQLSSYEQYF.

The rearrangement joins TRBV12-5 to TRBJ1-1; TRBD1 is a possible D gene (6 bases). Germline V CDR1 and CDR2: LGHNT, FRNRAP. V was cut by 5 bases and J by 2 bases, with 15 bases left in between. This CDR3 is 15 amino acids long. This chain's CDR3 is CASGPRGAGNTEAFF. The CDR3 nucleotides are TGTGCTAGTGGTCCCAGGGGAGCGGGAAACACTGAAGCTTTCTTT.

This chain uses TRBV27 with TRBJ2-7; 8 nucleotides align to TRBD2. With 4 bases clipped from V and 2 bases from J, the junction kept 7 bases outside the gene matches. CDR3 length equals 15 residues. Looked up from germline, CDR1 is MNHEY and CDR2 is SMNVEV (reference sequence). CDR3 coding DNA: TGTGCCAGCAGTTCGGCGGCGGGAGGTACCTACGAGCAGTACTTC. It is translated as CASSSAAGGTYEQYF.

On this clone: A read error may produce the germline difference seen at one junction end. This rearrangement joins TRBV7-7 to TRBJ2-3, with 9 nucleotides matching TRBD2. There are 15 residues in the CDR3. Germline CDR1 reads SSHAT; CDR2 reads FNYEAQ (reference sequence). The CDR3 region is CASSLSGSTADTQYF. CDR3 DNA: TGTGCTAGCAGCCTTAGCGGGAGTACTGCAGATACGCAGTATTTT.

J is TRBJ2-4 and V is TRBV29-1; no clear D. Trimming pared 1 base from V and 0 bases from J, leaving 10 bases between. Germline V gives CDR1 SQVTM, CDR2 ANQGSEA. The CDR3 has 15 residues. The CDR3, as DNA: TGCAGCGTTGAAGCCGGTCGTCTAGCCAAAAACATTCAGTACTTC. It specifies CSVEAGRLAKNIQYF.

The rearrangement uses TRBV10-1 and TRBJ1-1; TRBD1 is a possible D gene (6 bases). Germline V gives CDR1 WNHNN, CDR2 SYGVQD (reference sequence). V lost 6 bases and J lost 2, with 13 bases in between. The CDR3 extends over 14 amino acids. CDR3 nucleotide sequence: TGCGCCAGCAGAGTAGGGGGGTTAAACACTGAAGCTTTCTTT. This encodes CASRVGGLNTEAFF.

The rearrangement links TRBV6-5 to TRBJ1-1; D is unresolved. V lost 2 bases to trimming and J lost 0 bases, with 13 bases between them. The germline V gene encodes CDR1 MNHEY and CDR2 SVGAGI. This CDR3 spans 16 amino acids. CDR3 sequence: CASSYPDRGMNTEAFF. As DNA, the CDR3 is TGTGCCAGCAGTTACCCGGACCGCGGTATGAACACTGAAGCTTTCTTT.

Concerning this clone: The sample carries other DNA sequences with the same CDR3. The rearrangement links TRBV20-1 to TRBJ1-4; D is uncertain. The CDR3 covers 11 residues. V lost 3 bases, J lost 5 bases, and 4 bases lay in between. Germline CDR1 is DFQATT and CDR2 is SNEGSKA (reference sequence). Here the CDR3 reads CSARQNEKLFF. CDR3 bases: TGCAGTGCTAGGCAGAATGAAAAACTGTTTTTT.

This chain connects TRBV30 to TRBJ2-2; D not resolved. The CDR3 spans 15 residues. From germline, CDR1 is GTSNPN and CDR2 SVGIG (reference sequence). Trimming took off 5 bases at V and 0 bases at J, with 13 bases between the two ends. CDR3 nucleotides: TGTGCCTGGGGGCCGGGCAGAGCGAACACCGGGGAGCTGTTTTTT. This encodes CAWGPGRANTGELFF.

The rearrangement links TRBV28 to TRBJ2-7; TRBD1 agrees at 9 bases. CDR1 MDHEN and CDR2 SYDVKM come from the germline V gene. The CDR3 runs to 18 residues. J lost 3 bases, V lost 5 bases, and 17 bases had no gene match. CDR3 in DNA: TGTGCCAGCAGTCCCTTGGTTGGAGGGGACAGGGTTAACTACGAGCAGTACTTC. Translating gives CASSPLVGGDRVNYEQYF.

V is TRBV6-6 and J is TRBJ2-7; D not resolved. Trimming pared 0 bases from V and 6 bases from J, leaving 9 bases between. This CDR3 has 13 residues. The germline V gene encodes CDR1 MNHNY and CDR2 SVGAGI (reference sequence). DNA for the CDR3: TGTGCCAGCAGTTACTCGACGGGCCGCGAGCAGTACTTC. This gives the protein CASSYSTGREQYF.

The chain uses TRBV29-1 and TRBJ2-7; D ambiguous. Germline assignment: CDR1 SQVTM and CDR2 ANQGSEA. The CDR3 contains 14 residues. V lost 7 bases and J 0 bases, leaving 16 bases between the germline ends. CDR3 sequence: CSALGSGFSYEQYF. The CDR3 coding sequence is TGCAGCGCGCTGGGTTCAGGTTTCTCCTACGAGCAGTACTTC.

This chain connects TRBV25-1 to TRBJ2-7; D is undetermined. Germline V lookup: CDR1 MGHDK, CDR2 SYGVNS. CDR3 length equals 15 residues. Between the trimmed V and J ends, which lost 2 bases and 2 bases, there was a span of 13 bases. The CDR3 loop is CASSEAAQPPYEQYF. CDR3 nucleotides: TGTGCCAGCAGTGAAGCGGCTCAACCTCCCTACGAGCAGTACTTC.

This sequence joins TRBV2 and TRBJ2-2; 8 bases are a match to TRBD1. This CDR3 has 14 amino acids. Germline V lookup: CDR1 SNHLY, CDR2 FYNNEI. Trimming removed 6 bases from V and 6 bases from J; junction bases left unmatched: 6. The CDR3 nucleotides are TGTGCCAGCAGCACGACAGGGGAGCCCGGGGAGCTGTTTTTT. Amino acid sequence: CASSTTGEPGELFF.

Comment on this clone: This specimen includes other DNA sequences encoding the same CDR3. The chain recombines TRBV5-1 with TRBJ2-2, with D uncertain. V lost 2 bases and J lost 0, with 5 bases in between. CDR3 size: 14 residues. The V gene's germline CDR1 is SGHRS and CDR2 YFSETQ. CDR3 loop: CASSFPANTGELFF. The CDR3 bases are TGCGCCAGCAGCTTTCCCGCGAACACCGGGGAGCTGTTTTTT.

V gene TRBV27 combines with J gene TRBJ2-7, with TRBD2 identical over 8 bases. The CDR3 is made up of 15 amino acids. CDR1 and CDR2 from the germline V gene are MNHEY and SMNVEV (reference sequence). With V trimmed by 2 bases and J by 3 bases, 6 bases remained unmatched. As DNA, the CDR3 is TGTGCCAGCAGTTTACAAGCGGGAGCTAGCTACGAGCAGTACTTC. Residues: CASSLQAGASYEQYF.

This CDR3 is CASKKTGTGVHEQYF. CDR3 in DNA: TGTGCCAGCAAAAAAACCGGGACAGGGGTCCACGAGCAGTACTTC. The rearrangement uses TRBV27 and TRBJ2-7; 10 positions match TRBD1. Germline CDR1 MNHEY, CDR2 SMNVEV (reference sequence). This CDR3 comprises 15 residues. With 7 bases clipped from V and 5 bases from J, the junction kept 11 bases outside the gene matches.

The V and J genes are TRBV5-1 and TRBJ2-7; D unclear. Germline CDR1 SGHRS, CDR2 YFSETQ. The CDR3 runs 14 residues. V gave up 3 bases and J gave up 2 bases, with 12 bases separating them. The CDR3: CASSSDPGTYEQYF. The CDR3 nucleotides are TGCGCCAGCAGCTCCGATCCGGGCACCTACGAGCAGTACTTC.

This sequence joins TRBV4-3 and TRBJ2-7; D remains ambiguous. Trimming shortened V by 1 base and J by 3 bases, and 10 bases separated the two germline ends. The CDR3 consists of 14 residues. Per the germline V gene, CDR1 is LGHNA and CDR2 is YSLEER. As DNA, the CDR3 is TGCGCCAGCAGCCAAGTTCCTACCCACTACGAGCAGTACTTC. This sequence encodes CASSQVPTHYEQYF.

This clone was observed once. The gene calls are TRBV14 and TRBJ2-7; 11 nucleotides line up with TRBD2. CDR3 length equals 15 residues. CDR1 SGHDN and CDR2 FVKESK come from the germline V gene. V shed 4 bases, J shed 4 bases, and the junction held 6 bases outside the gene matches. The CDR3 here is CASSRGTSGPYEQYF. The CDR3 nucleotides read TGTGCCAGCAGCCGGGGGACTAGCGGCCCATACGAGCAGTACTTC.

DNA for the CDR3: TGTGCCTGGAGGTCTGACACTGGACAGGAGTACTTC. Residues: CAWRSDTGQEYF. The chain uses TRBV30 and TRBJ2-4; 7 nucleotides match TRBD1. The CDR3 is made up of 12 amino acids. In germline, CDR1 is GTSNPN, CDR2 SVGIG (reference sequence). After removal of 3 bases from V and 14 bases from J, the junction contained 10 bases not matched to a gene. Filled out from reference TRBV30 and TRBJ2-4, the complete variable domain reads SQTIHQWPATLVQPVGSPLSLECTVEGTSNPNLYWYRQAAGRGLQLLFYSVGIGQISSEVPQNLSASRPQDRQFILSSKKLLLSDSGFYLCAWRSDTGQEYFGAGTRLSVL.

The V and J genes are TRBV27 and TRBJ1-5; D call uncertain. The germline V gene encodes CDR1 MNHEY and CDR2 SMNVEV (reference sequence). V was trimmed by 8 bases and J by 3 bases, leaving 8 bases between them. There are 12 residues in the CDR3. DNA of the CDR3: TGTGCCAGCGTGGGGTCCAATCAGCCCCAGCATTTT. It codes for CASVGSNQPQHF.

This clone was detected once. The chain couples TRBV11-2 to TRBJ1-2; D is unclear. CDR1 SGHAT and CDR2 FQNNGV come from the germline V gene. The CDR3 sequence is 12 residues long. V gave up 5 bases and J gave up 4 bases, with 8 bases separating them. CDR3 protein: CASSHGAYGYTF. Here the CDR3 DNA reads TGTGCCAGCAGCCACGGCGCCTATGGCTACACCTTC.

J is TRBJ1-3 and V is TRBV19; D gene uncertain. The CDR3 sequence is 14 residues long. Germline V lookup: CDR1 LNHDA, CDR2 SQIVND (reference sequence). Trimming left V 1 base short and J 0 bases short, with 4 bases between. CDR3 DNA: TGTGCCAGTAGTATAGTCACCTCTGGAAACACCATATATTTT. It yields the protein CASSIVTSGNTIYF.

This chain uses TRBV13 with TRBJ2-1; TRBD2 matches at 10 bases. CDR3 length: 14 residues. Trimming removed 2 bases from V and 7 bases from J; junction bases left unmatched: 2. CDR1 is PRHDT and CDR2 is FYEKMQ in the germline V gene (reference sequence). CDR3 sequence: CASSLSGRGNEQFF. The CDR3, as DNA: TGTGCCAGCAGCTTAAGCGGGAGGGGGAATGAGCAGTTCTTC. Full variable domain (remainder filled in from reference TRBV13 and TRBJ2-1): AAGVIQSPRHLIKEKRETATLKCYPIPRHDTVYWYQQGPGQDPQFLISFYEKMQSDKGSIPDRFSAQQFSDYHSELNMSSLELGDSALYFCASSLSGRGNEQFFGPGTRLTVL.

The rearrangement links TRBV5-1 to TRBJ2-4; D unresolved. CDR3 length equals 11 residues. The V end lost 0 bases, the J end lost 9 bases, and 4 bases lay between the germline ends. Germline CDR1 and CDR2: SGHRS and YFSETQ. The CDR3 spells CASSLGPIQYF. CDR3 nucleotide sequence: TGCGCCAGCAGCTTGGGGCCCATTCAGTACTTC.

The chain employs TRBV4-3 and TRBJ2-2; weak D call: TRBD2 (6 bases). The germline V gene has CDR1 LGHNA and CDR2 YSLEER. The CDR3 length is 16 residues. The V end was cut by 1 base, the J end by 6 bases, with 15 bases between. The CDR3 reads CASSQGGVEPAGELFF. The CDR3 nucleotides are TGCGCCAGCAGCCAAGGGGGGGTAGAGCCTGCCGGGGAGCTGTTTTTT.

This sequence joins TRBV6-5 and TRBJ2-1, with D tentatively TRBD1 or TRBD2 (5 bases each). The CDR3 covers 13 residues. The germline V and J ends were trimmed by 7 bases and 9 bases, with 16 bases remaining between them. Germline V gene data show CDR1 as MNHEY and CDR2 as SVGAGI. The CDR3 nucleotides read TGTGCCAGCACCCGGGACCCGACAAGTGAGCAGTTCTTC. Encoded protein: CASTRDPTSEQFF.